The sequence of this TCR beta chain was determined in a study of lymphopenia after photon versus proton radiotherapy. In germline, CDR1 is LGHNA, CDR2 YNFKEQ. CDR3 size: 16 residues. The V segment lost 0 bases and the J segment 5 bases; nucleotides outside the gene matches: 5. Method: immunoSEQ multiplex PCR; TCRdb's copy keeps in-frame clones and lacks some. Counted here are tens of thousands of clones, 84% occurring once; the ten biggest clones make up roughly 15%. The rearrangement joins TRBV4-2 to TRBJ1-1, with TRBD1 matching over 11 bases. The sequencing used peripheral blood, collected from a patient treated with proton-based radiotherapy. This TCR was recovered from an older woman with pancreatic cancer. Written as DNA, the CDR3 is TGTGCCAGCAGCCAAGACGGGACAGGGGGTAGGACTGAAGCTTTCTTT. Translating it yields CASSQDGTGGRTEAFF.